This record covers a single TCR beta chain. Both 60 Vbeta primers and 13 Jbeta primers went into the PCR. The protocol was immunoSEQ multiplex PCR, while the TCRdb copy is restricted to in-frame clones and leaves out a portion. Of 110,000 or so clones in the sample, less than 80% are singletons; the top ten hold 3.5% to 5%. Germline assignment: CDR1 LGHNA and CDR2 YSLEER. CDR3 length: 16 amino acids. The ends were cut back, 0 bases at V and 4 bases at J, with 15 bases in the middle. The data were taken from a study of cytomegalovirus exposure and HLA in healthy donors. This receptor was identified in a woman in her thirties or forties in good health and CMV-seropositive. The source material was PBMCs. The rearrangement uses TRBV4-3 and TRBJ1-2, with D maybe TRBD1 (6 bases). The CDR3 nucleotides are TGCGCCAGCAGCCAAGACCAGGGGATTGTATCCTATGGCTACACCTTC. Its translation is CASSQDQGIVSYGYTF.